The next 7 T cell receptor beta chains were all read from a single sample in a study of cytomegalovirus exposure and HLA in healthy donors. PCR was performed using 60 Vbeta and 13 Jbeta primers. The protocol was immunoSEQ multiplex PCR, while the TCRdb copy is restricted to in-frame clones and leaves out a portion. The table lists some 150,000 clones, around 77% of them singletons. The sample consisted of PBMCs. These receptors all stem from a woman aged 25 to 45 in good health and CMV-seronegative.

The chain carries TRBV30 and TRBJ1-5; the D is unclear. The ends were cut back, 2 bases at V and 2 bases at J, with 10 bases in the middle. Germline values: CDR1 GTSNPN, CDR2 SVGIG (reference sequence). This CDR3 is built from 14 residues. CDR3 protein: CAWSPGSGNQPQHF. CDR3 coding DNA: TGTGCCTGGAGTCCGGGTTCGGGCAATCAGCCCCAGCATTTT.

The chain uses TRBV7-2 and TRBJ1-1; TRBD1 might be the D (5 bases). With 1 base removed from V and 4 bases from J, the gap between germline ends came to 13 bases. The germline V gene has CDR1 SGHTA and CDR2 FQGNSA. This CDR3 region has 15 residues. The CDR3 DNA is TGTGCCAGCAGCTTAGTCCCTGCGGGGGTCACTGAAGCTTTCTTT. This gives the protein CASSLVPAGVTEAFF.

The V and J genes are TRBV30 and TRBJ1-2; weak D call: TRBD1 (6 bases). This CDR3 is built from 13 residues. Germline-derived CDR1 and CDR2 are GTSNPN and SVGIG (reference sequence). V was shortened by 0 bases and J by 7 bases, with 12 bases between the two germline ends. CDR3 region: CAWSVGGVGGYTF. The CDR3 DNA is TGTGCCTGGAGTGTAGGGGGTGTGGGTGGCTACACCTTC. Using reference TRBV30 and TRBJ1-2 for the parts outside the CDR3, the full variable domain is SQTIHQWPATLVQPVGSPLSLECTVEGTSNPNLYWYRQAAGRGLQLLFYSVGIGQISSEVPQNLSASRPQDRQFILSSKKLLLSDSGFYLCAWSVGGVGGYTFGSGTRLTVV.

V is TRBV5-1 and J is TRBJ2-7, with 9 nucleotides matching TRBD1. The CDR3 covers 16 residues. Germline CDR1 SGHRS, CDR2 YFSETQ. The trim removed 2 bases at V and 4 bases at J, leaving 10 bases unmatched. CDR3 protein: CASSLSPGQGSYEQYF. The CDR3 coding sequence is TGCGCCAGCAGCTTATCTCCGGGACAGGGTTCATACGAGCAGTACTTC.

The CDR3 nucleotides are TGCGCCAGCAGCTTGGTGACTAGCGGGGGGGCTGGGGAGACCCAGTACTTC. This gives the protein CASSLVTSGGAGETQYF. The chain combines TRBV5-1 with TRBJ2-5; TRBD2 agrees at 14 bases. There are 17 residues in the CDR3. The germline V gene encodes CDR1 SGHRS and CDR2 YFSETQ. V lost 0 bases, J lost 5 bases, and 6 bases stayed unmatched.

The J gene is TRBJ2-1, the V gene TRBV5-1, with TRBD2 identical over 14 bases. Germline V gene sequence: CDR1 SGHRS, CDR2 YFSETQ. The junction had 11 bases not matched to a gene; V was cut back by 4 bases and J by 8 bases. The CDR3 sequence is 17 residues long. CDR3 coding DNA: TGCGCCAGCAGCCCGGACGGGACTAGCGGGAGTAGGGATGAGCAGTTCTTC. Amino acids: CASSPDGTSGSRDEQFF. Full variable domain (outside the CDR3, taken from reference TRBV5-1 and TRBJ2-1): KAGVTQTPRYLIKTRGQQVTLSCSPISGHRSVSWYQQTPGQGLQFLFEYFSETQRNKGNFPGRFSGRQFSNSRSEMNVSTLELGDSALYLCASSPDGTSGSRDEQFFGPGTRLTVL.

The rearrangement links TRBV18 to TRBJ1-3; 9 bases line up with TRBD1. V was pared by 2 bases and J by 0 bases, with 5 bases of the junction left unmatched. CDR1 and CDR2 (germline): KGHSH, LQKENI. The CDR3 spans 17 residues. CDR3 sequence: CASSPEQGAISGNTIYF. CDR3 bases: TGTGCCAGCTCACCAGAACAGGGGGCCATCTCTGGAAACACCATATATTTT.